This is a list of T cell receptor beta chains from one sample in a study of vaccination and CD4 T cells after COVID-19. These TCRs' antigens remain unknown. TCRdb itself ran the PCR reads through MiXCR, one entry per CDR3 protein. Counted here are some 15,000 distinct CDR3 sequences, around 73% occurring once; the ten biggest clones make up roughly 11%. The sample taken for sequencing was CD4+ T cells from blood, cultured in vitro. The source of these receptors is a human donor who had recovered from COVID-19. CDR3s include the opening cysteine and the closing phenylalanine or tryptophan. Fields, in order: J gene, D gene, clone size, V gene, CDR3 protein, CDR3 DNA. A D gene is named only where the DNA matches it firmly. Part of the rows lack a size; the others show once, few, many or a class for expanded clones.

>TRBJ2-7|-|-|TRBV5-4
CASSLEGHSYEQYF
TGTGCCAGCAGCTTGGAGGGTCACTCCTACGAGCAGTACTTC
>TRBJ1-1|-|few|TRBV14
CASSTQQGHTEAFF
TGTGCCAGCAGCACCCAACAGGGACACACTGAAGCTTTCTTT
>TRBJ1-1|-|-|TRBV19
CASRDGGNTEAFF
TGTGCCAGTAGGGACGGAGGAAACACTGAAGCTTTCTTT
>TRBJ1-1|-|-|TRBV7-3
CASSGTLGEGNTEAFF
TGTGCCAGCAGCGGGACGCTCGGGGAGGGGAACACTGAAGCTTTCTTT
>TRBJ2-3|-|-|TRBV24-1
CATKDSGTQYF
TGTGCCACCAAAGATTCCGGTACGCAGTATTTT
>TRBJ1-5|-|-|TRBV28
CASSPLSQPQHF
TGTGCCAGCAGCCCCTTATCTCAGCCCCAGCATTTT
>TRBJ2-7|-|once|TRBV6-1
CASSIISAFEQYF
TGTGCCAGCAGTATTATTTCGGCGTTCGAGCAGTACTTC
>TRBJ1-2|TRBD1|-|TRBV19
CAARRTGWFGYGYTF
TGTGCCGCCCGGAGGACAGGGTGGTTTGGCTATGGCTACACCTTC
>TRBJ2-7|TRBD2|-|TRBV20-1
CSARDRTSVSYEQYF
TGCAGTGCTAGAGATAGGACTAGCGTCTCCTACGAGCAGTACTTC
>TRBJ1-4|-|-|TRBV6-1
CASRGTGRMGEKLFF
TGTGCCAGCAGGGGCACAGGGAGGATGGGTGAAAAACTGTTTTTT
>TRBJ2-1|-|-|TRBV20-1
CSARGGGPQFF
TGCAGTGCTAGAGGTGGGGGACCTCAGTTCTTC
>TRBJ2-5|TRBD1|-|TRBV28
CASSNRGQETQYF
TGTGCCAGCAGTAACAGGGGTCAAGAGACCCAGTACTTC
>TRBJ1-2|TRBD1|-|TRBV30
CACDKRDSLYGYTF
TGTGCCTGCGATAAAAGGGACAGCCTCTATGGCTACACCTTC
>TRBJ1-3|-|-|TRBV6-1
CASSEATQAAGNTIYF
TGTGCCAGCAGTGAAGCGACACAGGCTGCTGGAAACACCATATATTTT
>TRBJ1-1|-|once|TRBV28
CASRGRRGTEAFF
TGTGCCAGCAGAGGCCGAAGAGGAACTGAAGCTTTCTTT
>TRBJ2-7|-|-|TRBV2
CASGRTRYGEQYF
TGTGCCAGCGGACGGACACGTTATGGGGAGCAGTACTTC
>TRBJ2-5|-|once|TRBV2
CASSRTSVTQYF
TGTGCCAGCAGTAGAACTTCGGTGACCCAGTACTTC
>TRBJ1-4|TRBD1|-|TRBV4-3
CASSPRQGRGEKLFF
TGCGCCAGCAGTCCAAGACAGGGAAGAGGTGAAAAACTGTTTTTT
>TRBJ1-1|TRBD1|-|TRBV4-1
CASSPGQGTGGLNTEAFF
TGCGCCAGCAGCCCGGGACAGGGGACTGGGGGTTTGAACACTGAAGCTTTCTTT
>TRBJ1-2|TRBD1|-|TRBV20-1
CSARRSGTAYGYTF
TGCAGTGCTAGGCGCTCCGGGACAGCCTATGGCTACACCTTC
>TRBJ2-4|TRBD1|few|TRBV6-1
CASSRGTGLGNIQYF
TGTGCCAGCAGTCGCGGGACAGGTTTGGGAAACATTCAGTACTTC
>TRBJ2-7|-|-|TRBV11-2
CASSTSLQGNEQYF
TGTGCCAGCAGCACCTCCCTACAGGGTAACGAGCAGTACTTC
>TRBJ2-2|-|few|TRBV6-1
CASTRGRGELFF
TGTGCCAGCACCAGGGGACGGGGGGAGCTGTTTTTT
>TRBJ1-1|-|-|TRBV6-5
CASSWLTEAFF
TGTGCCAGCAGTTGGCTCACTGAAGCTTTCTTT
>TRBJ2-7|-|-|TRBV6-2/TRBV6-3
CASSYWRALPYEQYF
TGTGCCAGCAGTTACTGGAGGGCCCTCCCCTACGAGCAGTACTTC
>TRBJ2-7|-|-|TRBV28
CASSSVYRFTSYEQYF
TGTGCCAGCAGTTCGGTATACAGGTTCACCTCCTACGAGCAGTACTTC
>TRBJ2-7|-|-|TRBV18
CASSELGNNEQYF
TGTGCCAGCTCGGAACTAGGGAACAACGAGCAGTACTTC
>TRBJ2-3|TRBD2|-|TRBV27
CASSLLPTSGRLGTQYF
TGTGCCAGCAGTTTATTACCGACTAGCGGGAGGCTGGGTACGCAGTATTTT
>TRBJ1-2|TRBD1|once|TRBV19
CASSIIQGKGNYGYTF
TGTGCCAGTAGCATCATACAGGGGAAGGGAAACTATGGCTACACCTTC
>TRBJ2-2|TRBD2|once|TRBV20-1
CSASGDSYTGELFF
TGCAGTGCCAGCGGGGACTCTTACACCGGGGAGCTGTTTTTT
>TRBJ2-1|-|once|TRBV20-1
CSARRSSNEQFF
TGCAGTGCTAGACGTTCTAGCAATGAGCAGTTCTTC